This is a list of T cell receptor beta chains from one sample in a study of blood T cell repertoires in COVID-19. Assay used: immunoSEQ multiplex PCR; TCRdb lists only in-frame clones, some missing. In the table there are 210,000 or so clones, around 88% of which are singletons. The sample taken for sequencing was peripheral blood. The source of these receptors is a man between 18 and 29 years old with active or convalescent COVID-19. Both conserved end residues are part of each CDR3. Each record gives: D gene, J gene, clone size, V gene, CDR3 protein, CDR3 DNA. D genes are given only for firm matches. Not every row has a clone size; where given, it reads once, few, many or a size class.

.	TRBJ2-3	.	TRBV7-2	CASSLGGGGPYTDTQYF	TGTGCCAGCAGCTTAGGGGGAGGGGGACCCTACACAGATACGCAGTATTTT
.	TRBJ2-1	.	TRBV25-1	CASSSGSYNEQFF	TGTGCCAGCAGCTCTGGGAGCTACAATGAGCAGTTCTTC
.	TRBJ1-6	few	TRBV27	CASSLFSRQGHSPLHF	TGTGCCAGCAGTTTATTTAGTCGCCAGGGGCATTCACCCCTCCACTTT
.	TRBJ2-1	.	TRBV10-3	CAIKTRGLDNEQFF	TGTGCCATCAAGACTAGGGGACTCGACAATGAGCAGTTCTTC
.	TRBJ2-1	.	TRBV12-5	CASGPDRNSYNEQFF	TGTGCTAGTGGCCCGGACAGAAATTCCTACAATGAGCAGTTCTTC
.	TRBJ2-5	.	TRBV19	CASKIGGQETQYF	TGTGCCAGTAAAATAGGGGGCCAAGAGACCCAGTACTTC
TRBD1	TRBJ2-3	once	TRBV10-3	CAIRGQGYTDTQYF	TGTGCCATCAGGGGACAGGGCTACACAGATACGCAGTATTTT
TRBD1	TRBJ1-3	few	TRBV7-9	CASSPGQGGSGNTIYF	TGTGCCAGCAGCCCTGGACAGGGGGGCTCTGGAAACACCATATATTTT
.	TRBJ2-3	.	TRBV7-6	CASSLGNRAADTQYF	TGTGCCAGCAGCCTCGGGAATCGCGCAGCAGATACGCAGTATTTT
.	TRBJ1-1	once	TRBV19	CASSIRENTEAFF	TGTGCCAGTAGTATCCGGGAGAACACTGAAGCTTTCTTT
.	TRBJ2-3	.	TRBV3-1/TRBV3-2	CASSQEGGDTQYF	TGTGCCAGCAGCCAAGAAGGCGGGGATACGCAGTATTTT
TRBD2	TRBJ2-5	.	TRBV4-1	CASSQVAGVETQYF	TGCGCCAGCAGCCAAGTAGCGGGAGTGGAGACCCAGTACTTC
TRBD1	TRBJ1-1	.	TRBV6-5	CASRANRGQTGEAFF	TGTGCCAGCAGGGCGAACAGGGGGCAAACGGGTGAAGCTTTCTTT
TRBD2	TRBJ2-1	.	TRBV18	CASSPPVGTSGMNEQFF	TGTGCCAGCTCACCACCGGTGGGGACTAGCGGGATGAATGAGCAGTTCTTC
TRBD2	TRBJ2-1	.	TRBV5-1	CASSLGLAGSYNEQFF	TGCGCCAGCAGCTTAGGGCTAGCGGGATCCTACAATGAGCAGTTCTTC
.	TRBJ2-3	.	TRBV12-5	CASGLGIGGPSTDTQYF	TGTGCTAGTGGTTTGGGCATCGGGGGGCCTAGCACAGATACGCAGTATTTT
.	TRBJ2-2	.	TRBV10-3	CAISESTRGPGTGELFF	TGTGCCATCAGTGAGTCGACTAGGGGGCCCGGAACCGGGGAGCTGTTTTTT
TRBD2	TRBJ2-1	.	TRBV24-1	CATSDLKFGGRTNYNEQFF	TGTGCCACCAGTGATTTGAAATTTGGCGGGAGGACAAACTACAATGAGCAGTTCTTC
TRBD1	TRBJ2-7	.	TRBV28	CASSEIRGPYEQYF	TGTGCCAGCAGTGAAATCAGGGGGCCCTACGAGCAGTACTTC
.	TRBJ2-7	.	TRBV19	CASSPWTEWREQYF	TGTGCCAGTAGTCCCTGGACAGAGTGGAGAGAGCAGTACTTC
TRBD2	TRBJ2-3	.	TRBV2	CASSDRGRFSTDTQYF	TGTGCCAGCAGTGATCGCGGGAGGTTCAGCACAGATACGCAGTATTTT
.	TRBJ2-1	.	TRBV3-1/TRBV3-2	CASSQDPFGRDIF	TGTGCCAGCAGCCAAGATCCTTTCGGCAGGGATATCTTC
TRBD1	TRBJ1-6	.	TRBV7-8	CASSWKGQGNLWNSPLHF	TGTGCCAGCAGCTGGAAGGGACAGGGGAATCTTTGGAATTCACCCCTCCACTTT
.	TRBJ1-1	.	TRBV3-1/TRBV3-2	CASSQDMGGTEAFF	TGTGCCAGCAGCCAAGATATGGGGGGGACTGAAGCTTTCTTT
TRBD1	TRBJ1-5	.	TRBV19	CASSIRGPGQGNQPQHF	TGTGCCAGTAGTATCCGGGGACCGGGACAGGGAAATCAGCCCCAGCATTTT
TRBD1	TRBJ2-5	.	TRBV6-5	CASSVGQGQETQYF	TGTGCCAGCAGCGTCGGACAGGGACAAGAGACCCAGTACTTC
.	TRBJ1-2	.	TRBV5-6	CASSLSRVFYGYTF	TGTGCCAGCAGCTTGTCCCGGGTCTTCTATGGCTACACCTTC
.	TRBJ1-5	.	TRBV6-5	CASVEMNSNQPQHF	TGTGCCAGCGTGGAGATGAATAGCAATCAGCCCCAGCATTTT
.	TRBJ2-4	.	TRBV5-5	CASRRDIQAKNIQYF	TGTGCCAGCAGAAGGGACATTCAAGCCAAAAACATTCAGTACTTC
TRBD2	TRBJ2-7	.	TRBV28	CASSFVGASGSPRNEQYF	TGTGCCAGCAGTTTCGTTGGGGCTAGCGGGAGCCCAAGGAACGAGCAGTACTTC
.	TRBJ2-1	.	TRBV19	CASSHGGSHNEQFF	TGTGCCAGTAGTCACGGGGGAAGTCACAATGAGCAGTTCTTC